This T cell receptor (beta chain) was profiled in a study of vaccination effects on CD4 cells after COVID-19 (dated by TCRdb to the early 2020s). Concerning the study at large: Post-vaccine samples across the study were collected a median of 72 days after the second dose, with a range of 14 to 241. Altogether, 10 COVID-19 convalescent patients and a handful of SARS-CoV-2-naive healthy vaccine recipients made up the full study. The study compared SARS-CoV-2 spike-specific CD4+ TCR repertoires before and after mRNA vaccination in COVID-19 convalescent patients and infection-naive vaccine recipients. Cultures from other donors in the study were sequenced with the Oncomine TCR Beta short-read assay on an Illumina iSeq 100.

Library preparation used the immunoSEQ multiplex PCR assay. DNA from the cultured, isolated CD4+ T cells was subjected to TCR beta CDR3 sequencing. The authors' analysis ran thus. Non-productive TCR sequences were removed, reads were trimmed to the CDR3 region, and CDR3s of at least 7 amino acids were retained. The MANAFEST web app was used to identify antigen-specific clonotypes by comparing expansion in peptide wells with expansion in reference cultures. Positive clones required FDR<0.05 expansion versus reference and all other wells, odds ratio above 5, and frequency above 0.1% in two replicate wells. A clonotype was defined as cross-reactive if the clonotype was significantly expanded both in SARS-CoV-2 spike wells and in at least one common cold coronavirus spike condition. Levenshtein distance calculated with the stringdist R package was used to assess CDR3 similarity, and unrooted trees were constructed with ape in R 3.6.1. TCRdb holds this immuneACCESS table with in-frame rearrangements only. Some clones are missing; in checked studies, unresolved V genes explain under half, and the rest has no known cause. Clone size and the V and J calls come from that table; the DNA yielded D and trimming. Recorded for this sample are fewer than 40,000 clones; 70% to 85% of them occurred a single time. Roughly 2% of the sample lies in the top ten.

The paper's findings and limits, for the study overall: Marked clonal contraction was observed in both infection-induced and vaccine-induced clones at late post-vaccination timepoints, consistent with waning T cell responses. Limitations of the study were the small number of convalescent patients and the absence of early post-infection timepoints. Among healthy vaccine recipients, nearly all vaccine-induced clones were SARS-CoV-2 mono-reactive, and only 1 of 255 was cross-reactive with common cold coronaviruses.

In the ViraFEST assay, PBMC were stimulated with viral peptide pools, and TCR sequencing was then used to find antigen-specific CD4+ T cell clonotypes based on their expansion. After 10 to 11 days of culture, CD4+ T cells were isolated with the EasySep CD4+ T cell isolation kit. Participants received two doses of either the BNT162b2 or the mRNA-1273 mRNA SARS-CoV-2 vaccine. The absence of prior SARS-CoV-2 infection in healthy vaccine recipients was confirmed by negative nucleocapsid antibodies before and after vaccination. Approximately 2.1 million PBMC per well were cultured in IMDM with around 5% human AB serum, 9 to 10 IU/ml IL-2 and gentamicin, plus 10 ug/ml peptides. Half of the culture medium was replaced with fresh IL-2-containing medium on days 3 and 7. Unless otherwise noted, each peptide stimulation condition was cultured in triplicate wells. PBMC were separated from whole blood using Ficoll-Paque Plus gradient centrifugation and were then either cryopreserved at -140C or used fresh. Overlapping peptide pools spanned the spike proteins of SARS-CoV-2 and the common cold coronaviruses HCoV-NL63, HCoV-OC43 and HCoV-229E. Genomic DNA was extracted from cultured CD4+ T cells with the QIAamp micro DNA kit.

The germline V gene gives CDR1 as MDHEN and CDR2 as SYDVKM. The V and J ends are trimmed by 1 base and 4 bases, leaving 25 bases between them. From cysteine to phenylalanine, the CDR3 is 19 amino acids long. The sequence is cut down to CDR3 DNA, 57 bases in frame from base 1. Regarding this clone: No cognate antigen has been identified for it. Per-nucleotide qualities are absent, and no much larger clonotype sits a single base away.

This sequence uses TRBV28 and TRBJ1-2, with the D gene uncertain. The specimen was CD4+ T cells from PBMCs cultured with HCoV-NL63 spike peptides, collected after COVID-19 vaccination. The sample's cell subset or site, from its label and the paper: HCoV-NL63 spike overlapping peptide pool stimulation. This TCR derives from a human donor who received a COVID-19 vaccine. Some clones in this sample may be carry-over from other donors' samples. This receptor carries the CDR3 CASSLYLSRRAPRLYGYTF. The DNA sequence is TGTGCCAGCAGTTTATATTTGAGTCGGAGGGCACCGAGACTCTATGGCTACACCTTC.